This T cell receptor (beta chain) was identified in a study of patients and donors after allogeneic stem cell transplantation (dated by TCRdb to the early 2020s). CDR1 and CDR2, per the germline V gene (reference sequence), are SGHAT and FQDESV. From cysteine to phenylalanine, the CDR3 is 15 amino acids long. The DNA shown is the 45-base CDR3, in frame from base 1. V and J are trimmed by 5 bases and 5 bases, and the gene matches miss 4 bases of the junction. The library was produced with RT-PCR. Sequencing relied on a NextSeq 550. The public reads were run again by TCRdb, first through fastp at Q25 and then through MiXCR, and only productive beta chains were kept. Here each entry gathers all rows of one CDR3 protein and keeps the most common genes and DNA. The sample includes tens of thousands of distinct CDR3 sequences, with roughly 50% observed a single time. The top ten hold approximately 66% of the sample.

Concerning this clonotype: Its antigen specificity is not known. Per-nucleotide qualities are absent, and no much larger clonotype sits a single base away.

This receptor was taken from a human donor who was either an allogeneic HSCT recipient or a stem cell or donor lymphocyte infusion donor (not recorded which). It is not recorded whose cells these are; they may come from a transplant donor. The V and J genes are TRBV11-1 and TRBJ2-3; 13 nucleotides in the junction match TRBD2. The specimen was blood, either unsorted or a sorted T cell fraction (not recorded which). The nucleotide sequence is given as TGTGCCAGCAGCGACGGACTAGCGGGAGTAGATACGCAGTATTTT. This yields the protein CASSDGLAGVDTQYF.